The present T cell receptor (beta chain) was sequenced within a study of T cells after yellow fever vaccination. Points from the study as a whole: Abundant bulk-population clonotypes could contaminate the FACS-sorted repertoires.

J was trimmed by 1 base and V by 6 bases; bases with no gene match: 17. The CDR3 covers 18 residues. This clonotype turned up a few times. Its antigen is undetermined. Universal primer sites and UMIs were introduced during 5'RACE template-switching synthesis of TCR cDNA. TCRdb ran MiXCR on the 5' RACE reads and lists one entry per CDR3 protein. The sample yields 280,000 or so distinct CDR3 sequences, approximately 10% seen once. The receptor's source is a man aged 18 to 30 who received the YFV17D yellow fever vaccine. Specimen: CD4+ T cells sorted from PBMCs, collected 5 days after the yellow fever booster vaccination. The V call is TRBV12-3 or TRBV12-4, the J call TRBJ1-2, with 7 positions matching TRBD1. CDR3: CASRELAVTGMGNYGYTF. The CDR3 region has the DNA TGTGCCAGCAGGGAATTGGCTGTGACAGGGATGGGTAACTATGGCTACACCTTC.